A selection of T cell receptor beta chains follows, all from one sample in a study of control samples from healthy donors and cancer patients. Clones were sequenced by immunoSEQ multiplex PCR, and TCRdb holds only the in-frame ones, with some missing. The sample shows around 63,000 clones, approximately 87% of them seen only once. Source material: PBMCs. The receptors here all came from a woman in her fifties or sixties with head and neck cancer. Each CDR3 is given with its conserved first and last residue. Each record gives: clone size, V gene, D gene, J gene, CDR3 protein, CDR3 DNA. D genes are given only for firm matches. Where a row states a size, it is once, few, many or the class of an expanded clone; other rows omit it.

size: .; V: TRBV27; D: .; J: TRBJ1-2; CDR3: CASSPRISAYGYTF; DNA: TGTGCCAGCAGCCCTCGCATCTCGGCCTATGGCTACACCTTC
size: .; V: TRBV19; D: .; J: TRBJ2-6; CDR3: CASSIDRPGANVLTF; DNA: TGTGCCAGTAGTATAGACAGGCCGGGGGCCAACGTCCTGACTTTC
size: .; V: TRBV15; D: .; J: TRBJ2-3; CDR3: CATSRVADDTDTQYF; DNA: TGTGCCACCAGCAGGGTAGCGGACGACACAGATACGCAGTATTTT
size: .; V: TRBV7-7; D: .; J: TRBJ2-5; CDR3: CASSPGVRNYLETQYF; DNA: TGTGCCAGCAGCCCCGGAGTCAGAAACTATCTGGAGACCCAGTACTTC
size: .; V: TRBV11-3; D: TRBD1; J: TRBJ1-1; CDR3: CASSPSTGENTEAFF; DNA: TGTGCCAGCAGCCCCTCGACAGGGGAGAACACTGAAGCTTTCTTT
size: .; V: TRBV27; D: .; J: TRBJ2-7; CDR3: CASSLRVGGDGEQYF; DNA: TGTGCCAGCAGTTTAAGGGTAGGAGGGGATGGCGAGCAGTACTTC
size: once; V: TRBV15; D: TRBD1; J: TRBJ2-1; CDR3: CATSRSPTRDRGLQFF; DNA: TGTGCCACCAGCAGGTCACCCACCCGGGACAGGGGGTTGCAGTTCTTC
size: .; V: TRBV2; D: .; J: TRBJ1-2; CDR3: CASRGQGYGYTF; DNA: TGTGCCAGTCGGGGCCAGGGGTATGGCTACACCTTC
size: .; V: TRBV10-3; D: .; J: TRBJ2-2; CDR3: CATQGTGELFF; DNA: TGTGCCACCCAGGGGACCGGGGAGCTGTTTTTT
size: .; V: TRBV27; D: TRBD2; J: TRBJ2-5; CDR3: CASSLIAGLETQYF; DNA: TGTGCCAGCAGTCTAATAGCGGGGTTGGAGACCCAGTACTTC
size: once; V: TRBV11-2; D: TRBD1; J: TRBJ1-2; CDR3: CASSTGAGTENYGYTF; DNA: TGTGCCAGCTCTACTGGGGCCGGGACAGAAAACTATGGCTACACCTTC
size: .; V: TRBV7-8; D: .; J: TRBJ2-7; CDR3: CASSSSGTSSGEQYF; DNA: TGTGCCAGCAGCTCGAGTGGGACTTCTTCCGGCGAGCAGTACTTC
size: .; V: TRBV15; D: .; J: TRBJ1-3; CDR3: CATSRDQGSGNTIYF; DNA: TGTGCCACCAGCAGAGATCAGGGCTCTGGAAACACCATATATTTT
size: .; V: TRBV5-4; D: .; J: TRBJ2-5; CDR3: CASSPGQLRETQYF; DNA: TGTGCCAGCAGCCCCGGACAGCTGAGGGAGACCCAGTACTTC
size: .; V: TRBV14; D: TRBD1; J: TRBJ2-3; CDR3: CASSQWARGRTDTQYF; DNA: TGTGCCAGCAGCCAATGGGCCAGGGGGCGGACAGATACGCAGTATTTT
size: .; V: TRBV6-5; D: .; J: TRBJ2-5; CDR3: CASSYSGETQYF; DNA: TGTGCCAGCAGTTACTCGGGGGAGACCCAGTACTTC
size: few; V: TRBV27; D: .; J: TRBJ2-7; CDR3: CASSLTASYEQYF; DNA: TGTGCCAGCAGTTTGACAGCCTCATACGAGCAGTACTTC
size: .; V: TRBV4-1; D: TRBD2; J: TRBJ2-5; CDR3: CASSQEGGQETQYF; DNA: TGCGCCAGCAGCCAAGAGGGGGGGCAAGAGACCCAGTACTTC
size: .; V: TRBV6-6; D: TRBD1; J: TRBJ2-7; CDR3: CASSRLGQLYNSLYEQYF; DNA: TGTGCCAGCAGCCGACTGGGACAGCTCTACAACTCCCTCTACGAGCAGTACTTC
size: .; V: TRBV28; D: TRBD1; J: TRBJ1-2; CDR3: CASSFPGTGYGYTF; DNA: TGTGCCAGCAGTTTCCCCGGGACAGGCTATGGCTACACCTTC
size: .; V: TRBV7-9; D: .; J: TRBJ1-1; CDR3: CASSLRGRRTEAFF; DNA: TGTGCCAGCAGCTTAAGGGGTCGACGGACTGAAGCTTTCTTT
size: .; V: TRBV5-1; D: .; J: TRBJ2-7; CDR3: CASSLDGRGDEQYF; DNA: TGCGCCAGCAGCTTGGATGGCAGGGGAGACGAGCAGTACTTC
size: .; V: TRBV11-3; D: TRBD1; J: TRBJ2-3; CDR3: CASSPGQGDITDTQYF; DNA: TGTGCCAGCAGCCCGGGGCAGGGGGATATCACAGATACGCAGTATTTT
size: .; V: TRBV28; D: .; J: TRBJ2-7; CDR3: CATISGRSSYEQYF; DNA: TGTGCCACCATCTCCGGAAGGAGCTCCTACGAGCAGTACTTC
size: .; V: TRBV9; D: .; J: TRBJ2-7; CDR3: CASSVDPAETYEQYF; DNA: TGTGCCAGCAGCGTAGATCCAGCGGAGACCTACGAGCAGTACTTC
size: .; V: TRBV30; D: .; J: TRBJ2-6; CDR3: CAWSVLYSGRTSGANVLTF; DNA: TGTGCCTGGAGTGTCTTGTACTCGGGACGGACCTCTGGGGCCAACGTCCTGACTTTC
size: .; V: TRBV7-8; D: .; J: TRBJ2-5; CDR3: CASSLITVQETQYF; DNA: TGTGCCAGCAGCTTAATAACCGTCCAAGAGACCCAGTACTTC
size: .; V: TRBV12-3/TRBV12-4; D: .; J: TRBJ2-3; CDR3: CASSATTQGTQYF; DNA: TGTGCCAGCAGCGCAACGACGCAGGGAACGCAGTATTTT
size: .; V: TRBV3-1/TRBV3-2; D: .; J: TRBJ2-7; CDR3: CASSQDLGGTGEQYF; DNA: TGTGCCAGCAGCCAAGATTTGGGGGGCACCGGCGAGCAGTACTTC
size: .; V: TRBV30; D: .; J: TRBJ1-2; CDR3: CAWGLDGYTF; DNA: TGTGCCTGGGGACTAGATGGCTACACCTTC
size: .; V: TRBV7-8; D: .; J: TRBJ1-3; CDR3: CASSLTVNSGNTIYF; DNA: TGTGCCAGCAGCTTGACAGTGAACTCTGGAAACACCATATATTTT
size: .; V: TRBV7-9; D: .; J: TRBJ1-1; CDR3: CASSLTTGRTEAFF; DNA: TGTGCCAGCAGCCTAACCACAGGGAGGACTGAAGCTTTCTTT
size: .; V: TRBV5-1; D: TRBD2; J: TRBJ2-1; CDR3: CASSLGSGGLHLQDEQFF; DNA: TGCGCCAGCAGCTTGGGTAGCGGGGGGCTCCATCTACAGGATGAGCAGTTCTTC
size: .; V: TRBV30; D: .; J: TRBJ2-7; CDR3: CAWSVEAGSHYEQYF; DNA: TGTGCCTGGAGTGTAGAAGCAGGTAGCCACTACGAGCAGTACTTC
size: .; V: TRBV3-1/TRBV3-2; D: TRBD2; J: TRBJ2-5; CDR3: CASSQDRGTSEETQYF; DNA: TGTGCCAGCAGCCAAGATAGGGGGACTAGTGAAGAGACCCAGTACTTC
size: .; V: TRBV5-1; D: TRBD1; J: TRBJ2-1; CDR3: CASSLGARGQSDEQFF; DNA: TGCGCCAGCAGCTTGGGGGCCAGGGGGCAGTCGGATGAGCAGTTCTTC
size: .; V: TRBV5-4; D: .; J: TRBJ2-2; CDR3: CASSLGPTPNTGELFF; DNA: TGTGCCAGCAGCTTGGGGCCCACTCCGAACACCGGGGAGCTGTTTTTT
size: .; V: TRBV19; D: .; J: TRBJ2-2; CDR3: CASSSPSIGVTNTGELFF; DNA: TGTGCCAGTAGCAGCCCTTCGATTGGGGTAACGAACACCGGGGAGCTGTTTTTT
size: .; V: TRBV30; D: .; J: TRBJ2-3; CDR3: CAWSVEGTDTQYF; DNA: TGTGCCTGGAGTGTAGAAGGCACAGATACGCAGTATTTT
size: .; V: TRBV25-1; D: .; J: TRBJ1-5; CDR3: CASSVGNQPQHF; DNA: TGTGCCAGCAGTGTAGGCAATCAGCCCCAGCATTTT
size: .; V: TRBV28; D: TRBD1; J: TRBJ1-5; CDR3: CASSLYGQGGNQPQHF; DNA: TGTGCCAGCAGTTTATACGGACAGGGTGGCAATCAGCCCCAGCATTTT
size: .; V: TRBV5-6; D: TRBD1; J: TRBJ2-6; CDR3: CASSNRGHLLGANVLTF; DNA: TGTGCCAGCAGTAACAGGGGGCATCTGTTAGGGGCCAACGTCCTGACTTTC
size: .; V: TRBV15; D: .; J: TRBJ2-1; CDR3: CATSRETSYNEQFF; DNA: TGTGCCACCAGCAGAGAAACCTCCTACAATGAGCAGTTCTTC
size: .; V: TRBV30; D: TRBD1; J: TRBJ1-3; CDR3: CAWRQGAGNTIYF; DNA: TGTGCCTGGAGACAGGGGGCTGGAAACACCATATATTTT
size: .; V: TRBV5-1; D: .; J: TRBJ2-2; CDR3: CASSLAEGYTGELFF; DNA: TGCGCCAGCAGCTTGGCGGAGGGCTACACCGGGGAGCTGTTTTTT
size: .; V: TRBV24-1; D: .; J: TRBJ2-2; CDR3: CATGLGGNTGELFF; DNA: TGTGCCACCGGCTTGGGGGGGAACACCGGGGAGCTGTTTTTT
size: .; V: TRBV7-8; D: .; J: TRBJ2-2; CDR3: CASGPQNTGELFF; DNA: TGTGCCAGCGGACCCCAGAACACCGGGGAGCTGTTTTTT
size: .; V: TRBV27; D: TRBD1; J: TRBJ2-7; CDR3: CASRVQGAVGAEQYF; DNA: TGTGCCAGCAGGGTACAGGGGGCGGTGGGGGCCGAGCAGTACTTC